This TCR beta chain was sequenced in a study of shared clonotypes between healthy human individuals. The CDR3 totals 16 residues. The germline V gene has CDR1 SGHTA and CDR2 FQGNSA. Trimming stripped 2 bases from V and 4 bases from J, with 15 bases between. TCRdb's table, derived via immunoSEQ multiplex PCR, lists solely in-frame clones and lacks some. The sample lists approximately 470,000 clones, around 85% seen once, with about 13% in the top ten. The V call is TRBV7-2, the J call TRBJ1-3; possibly TRBD1 for D (5 bases). Sequencing used PBMCs. The clonotype originates from a woman aged 40 to 49 in good health. Some clones in this sample may be carry-over from other donors' samples. CDR3 in amino acids: CASSLRARGAGNTIYF. As DNA, the CDR3 is TGTGCCAGCAGCTTAAGAGCTCGCGGGGCCGGAAACACCATATATTTT.